This T cell receptor beta chain derives from a study of cytomegalovirus exposure and HLA in healthy donors. Study-wide points: TCR beta sequences reportedly predicted most subjects' HLA-A and HLA-B alleles accurately. Later, an analysis showed that TCR beta chains associated with HLA were more clonally expanded than others that were equally common.

Notes on this clone: The antigen is undetermined.

CDR1 is SGHNT and CDR2 is YYREEE in the germline V gene (reference sequence). With 4 bases removed from V and 7 bases from J, the gap between germline ends came to 12 bases. CDR3 length: 13 residues. The PCR had 60 Vbeta and 13 Jbeta primers. Using immunoSEQ multiplex PCR, the repertoire was profiled, and TCRdb retains in-frame clones only, with some absent. The profile shows 150,000 to 200,000 clones, over 75% of them singletons. The origin of this receptor is a woman in her thirties in good health and CMV-seronegative. V is TRBV5-4 and J is TRBJ2-1; D is perhaps TRBD1 (6 bases). The sample taken for sequencing was PBMCs. The CDR3, as DNA: TGTGCCAGCAGCGAAAAACAGGGAAATGAGCAGTTCTTC. Residues: CASSEKQGNEQFF.